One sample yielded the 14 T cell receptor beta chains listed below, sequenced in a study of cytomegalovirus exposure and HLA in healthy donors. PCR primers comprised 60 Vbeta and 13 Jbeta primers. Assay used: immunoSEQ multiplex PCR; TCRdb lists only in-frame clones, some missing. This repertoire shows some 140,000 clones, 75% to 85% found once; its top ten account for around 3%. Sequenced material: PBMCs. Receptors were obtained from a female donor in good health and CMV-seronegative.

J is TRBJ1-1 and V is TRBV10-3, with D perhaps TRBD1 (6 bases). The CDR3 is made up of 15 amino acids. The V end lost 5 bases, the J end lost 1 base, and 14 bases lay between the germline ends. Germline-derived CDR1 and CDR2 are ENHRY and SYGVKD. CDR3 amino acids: CAISSSGTPNTEAFF. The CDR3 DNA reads TGTGCCATCAGTTCCTCCGGGACACCGAACACTGAAGCTTTCTTT.

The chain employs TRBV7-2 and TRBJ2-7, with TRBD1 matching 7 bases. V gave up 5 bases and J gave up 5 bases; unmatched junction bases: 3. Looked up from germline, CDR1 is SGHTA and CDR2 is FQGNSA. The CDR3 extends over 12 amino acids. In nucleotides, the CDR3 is TGTGCCAGCAGCGTGGACAGGAACGAGCAGTACTTC. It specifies CASSVDRNEQYF.

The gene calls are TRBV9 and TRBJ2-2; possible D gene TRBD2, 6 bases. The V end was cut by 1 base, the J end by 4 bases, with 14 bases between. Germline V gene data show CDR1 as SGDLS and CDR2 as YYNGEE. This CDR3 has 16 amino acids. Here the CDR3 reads CASSVRRVGSTGELFF. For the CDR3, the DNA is TGTGCCAGCAGCGTACGGAGGGTGGGAAGCACCGGGGAGCTGTTTTTT.

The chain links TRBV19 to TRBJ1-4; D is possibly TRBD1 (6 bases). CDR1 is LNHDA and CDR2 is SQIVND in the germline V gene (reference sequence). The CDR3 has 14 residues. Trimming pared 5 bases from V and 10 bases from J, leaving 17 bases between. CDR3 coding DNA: TGTGCCAGTAGTGGGACAAAATCCAACCGAAAACTGTTTTTT. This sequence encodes CASSGTKSNRKLFF.

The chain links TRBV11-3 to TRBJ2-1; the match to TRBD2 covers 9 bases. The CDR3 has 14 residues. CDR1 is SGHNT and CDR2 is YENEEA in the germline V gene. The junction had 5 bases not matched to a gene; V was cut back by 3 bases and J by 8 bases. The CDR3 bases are TGTGCCAGCAGCTTGGCGGGAGGGCCCTATGAGCAGTTCTTC. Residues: CASSLAGGPYEQFF.

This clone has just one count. The CDR3 protein is CSVEIGTGYYEQYF. CDR3 sequence (DNA): TGCAGCGTTGAAATCGGGACAGGTTACTACGAGCAGTACTTC. The rearrangement joins TRBV29-1 to TRBJ2-7, with 8 bases matching TRBD1. The CDR3 is 14 residues long. With V trimmed by 2 bases and J by 3 bases, 6 bases remained unmatched. Germline CDR1 SQVTM, CDR2 ANQGSEA.

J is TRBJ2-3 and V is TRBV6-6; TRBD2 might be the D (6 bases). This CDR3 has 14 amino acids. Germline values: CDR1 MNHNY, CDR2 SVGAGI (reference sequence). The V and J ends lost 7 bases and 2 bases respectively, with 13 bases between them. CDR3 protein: CASTTGLYTDTQYF. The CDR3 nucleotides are TGTGCCAGCACAACCGGACTATACACAGATACGCAGTATTTT.

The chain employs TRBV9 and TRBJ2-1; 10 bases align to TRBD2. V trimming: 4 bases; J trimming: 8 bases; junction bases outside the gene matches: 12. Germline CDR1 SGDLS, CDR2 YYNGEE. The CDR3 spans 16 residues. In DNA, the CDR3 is TGTGCCAGCAGCATCAGAGCGGGGGGGCCGGGGGATGAGCAGTTCTTC. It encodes CASSIRAGGPGDEQFF.

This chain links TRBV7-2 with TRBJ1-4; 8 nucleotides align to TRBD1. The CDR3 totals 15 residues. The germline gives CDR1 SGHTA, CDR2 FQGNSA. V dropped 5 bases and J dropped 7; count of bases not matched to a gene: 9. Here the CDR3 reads CASSDAGGVGEKLFF. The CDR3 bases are TGTGCCAGCAGCGACGCAGGGGGCGTGGGTGAAAAACTGTTTTTT.

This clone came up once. CDR3 protein: CASSYGTAQSYEQYF. CDR3 DNA sequence: TGTGCCAGCAGTTATGGGACAGCCCAGTCCTACGAGCAGTACTTC. The V and J genes are TRBV6-6 and TRBJ2-7; 7 nucleotides agree with TRBD1. J lost 1 base, V lost 3 bases, and 6 bases had no gene match. The germline V gene has CDR1 MNHNY and CDR2 SVGAGI (reference sequence). This CDR3 is 15 amino acids long.

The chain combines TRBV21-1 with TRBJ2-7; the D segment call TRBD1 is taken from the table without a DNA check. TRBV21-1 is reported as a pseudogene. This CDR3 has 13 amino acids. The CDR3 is CATHNPGSYEQYF. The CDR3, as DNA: TGTGCCACCCACAACCCTGGCTCATACGAGCAGTACTTC.

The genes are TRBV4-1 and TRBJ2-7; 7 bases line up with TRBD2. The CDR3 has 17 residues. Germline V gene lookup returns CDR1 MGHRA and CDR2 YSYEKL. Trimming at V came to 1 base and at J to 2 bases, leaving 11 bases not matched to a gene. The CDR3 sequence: CASSQVRRVAGAYEQYF. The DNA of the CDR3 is TGCGCCAGCAGCCAAGTACGACGAGTGGCGGGAGCCTACGAGCAGTACTTC.

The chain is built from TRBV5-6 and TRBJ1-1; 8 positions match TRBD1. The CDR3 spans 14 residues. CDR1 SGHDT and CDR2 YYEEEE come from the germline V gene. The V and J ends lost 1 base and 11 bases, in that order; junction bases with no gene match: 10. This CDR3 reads CASSLRQGASRAFF. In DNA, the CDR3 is TGTGCCAGCAGCTTGCGGCAGGGGGCGTCAAGGGCTTTCTTT.

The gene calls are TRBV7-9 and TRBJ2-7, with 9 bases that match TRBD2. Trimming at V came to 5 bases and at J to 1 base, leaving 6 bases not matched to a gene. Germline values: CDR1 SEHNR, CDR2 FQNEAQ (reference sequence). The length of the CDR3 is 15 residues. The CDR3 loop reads CASSLIAGVSYEQYF. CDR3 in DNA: TGTGCCAGCAGCCTTATAGCGGGAGTTTCCTACGAGCAGTACTTC.